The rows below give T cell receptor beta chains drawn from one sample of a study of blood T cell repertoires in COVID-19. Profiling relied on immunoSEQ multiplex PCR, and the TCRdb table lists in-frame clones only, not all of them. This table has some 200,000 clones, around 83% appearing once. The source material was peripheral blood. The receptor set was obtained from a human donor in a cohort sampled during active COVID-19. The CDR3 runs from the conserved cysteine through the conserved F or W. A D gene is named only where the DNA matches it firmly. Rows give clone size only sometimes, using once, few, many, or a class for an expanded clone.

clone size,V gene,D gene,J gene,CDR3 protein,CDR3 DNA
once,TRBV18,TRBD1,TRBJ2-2,CASSPRTGPNTGELFF,TGTGCCAGCTCACCGCGGACAGGTCCGAACACCGGGGAGCTGTTTTTT
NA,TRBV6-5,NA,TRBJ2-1,CASSYSGADEQFF,TGTGCCAGCAGTTACTCAGGAGCAGATGAGCAGTTCTTC
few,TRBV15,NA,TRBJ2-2,CATSREVIASTGELFF,TGTGCCACCAGCAGAGAGGTAATAGCTAGTACCGGGGAGCTGTTTTTT
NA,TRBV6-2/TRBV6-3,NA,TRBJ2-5,CASSYRRGGQETQYF,TGTGCCAGCAGTTACCGGCGTGGGGGGCAAGAGACCCAGTACTTC
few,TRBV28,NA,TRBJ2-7,CASSPQGREQYF,TGTGCCAGCAGTCCCCAGGGTCGCGAGCAGTACTTC
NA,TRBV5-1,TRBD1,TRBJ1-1,CASSRGTGDLNTEAFF,TGCGCCAGCAGCAGGGGGACAGGGGACTTGAACACTGAAGCTTTCTTT
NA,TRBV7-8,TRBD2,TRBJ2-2,CASSPTSGRVNTGELFF,TGTGCCAGCAGCCCCACTAGCGGGAGGGTGAACACCGGGGAGCTGTTTTTT
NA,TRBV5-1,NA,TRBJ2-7,CASSHSFEQYF,TGCGCCAGCAGCCACTCATTCGAGCAGTACTTC
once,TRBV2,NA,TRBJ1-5,CASSVEDSGVAPQHF,TGTGCCAGCAGTGTGGAGGACAGTGGGGTCGCGCCCCAGCATTTT
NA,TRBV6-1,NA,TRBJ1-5,CASSEPLTSNQPQHF,TGTGCCAGCAGTGAACCGCTAACTAGCAATCAGCCCCAGCATTTT
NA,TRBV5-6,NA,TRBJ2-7,CASSLVRGAGSYEQYF,TGTGCCAGCAGCTTGGTTAGGGGCGCGGGGTCCTACGAGCAGTACTTC
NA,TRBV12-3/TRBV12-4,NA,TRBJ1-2,CASSPTENYGYTF,TGTGCCAGCAGTCCGACAGAAAACTATGGCTACACCTTC
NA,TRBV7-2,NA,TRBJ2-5,CASSFTGTLMETQYF,TGTGCCAGCAGCTTTACCGGGACTTTAATGGAGACCCAGTACTTC
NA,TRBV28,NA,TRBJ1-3,CASSYVDSGNTIYF,TGTGCCAGCAGTTACGTAGACTCTGGAAACACCATATATTTT
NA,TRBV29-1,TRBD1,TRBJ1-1,CSARDRGTTEAFF,TGCAGCGCAAGGGACAGGGGGACGACTGAAGCTTTCTTT
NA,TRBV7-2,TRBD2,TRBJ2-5,CASRASGRLETQYF,TGTGCCAGCAGGGCTAGCGGGAGGCTGGAGACCCAGTACTTC